The 16 T cell receptor beta chains given below trace back to one sample, sequenced in a study of CD8 T cells in ankylosing spondylitis. Points from the study as a whole: Blood from ankylosing spondylitis patients appeared to carry a characteristic roughly 8-variant TCR beta motif.

These receptors have no known antigen. TCRdb recomputed calls from the 5' RACE reads with MiXCR, one row per CDR3 protein. Here the sample spans over 200,000 distinct CDR3 sequences, roughly 18% being singletons. The sequenced material came from blood, either unsorted or a sorted T cell fraction (not recorded which). The origin of the receptors is a male donor with ankylosing spondylitis.

This clonotype was observed a few times. The CDR3 nucleotides are TGTGCCACCAGCGGGTCAGGGGGGGAGCCGGCCTACAATGAGCAGTTCTTC. It encodes CATSGSGGEPAYNEQFF. This chain uses TRBV15 with TRBJ2-1; the D gene could be TRBD1 or TRBD2 (7 bases each). The V end was cut by 5 bases, the J end by 2 bases, with 19 bases between. Germline assignment: CDR1 LNHNV and CDR2 YYDKDF (reference sequence). The CDR3 runs to 17 residues.

V gene TRBV6-5 combines with J gene TRBJ1-1; no clear D gene. CDR3 length equals 13 residues. Trimming cost V 2 bases and J 4 bases, with 8 bases left between them. Germline V gene data show CDR1 as MNHEY and CDR2 as SVGAGI. In nucleotides, the CDR3 is TGTGCCAGCAGTTACGGAATTCTCACTGAAGCTTTCTTT. The encoded protein is CASSYGILTEAFF.

This clonotype was picked up a small number of times. This rearrangement joins TRBV18 to TRBJ2-3; tentative D call: TRBD2 (5 bases). This CDR3 comprises 15 residues. The V and J ends lost 0 bases and 4 bases respectively, with 11 bases between them. In germline, CDR1 is KGHSH, CDR2 LQKENI. The DNA for the CDR3 is TGTGCCAGCTCACCACCGAGGCTAGCCCCAGATACGCAGTATTTT. It yields the protein CASSPPRLAPDTQYF.

This clonotype was found a few times. In DNA form, the CDR3 reads TGTGCCAGCAGTTCCGAAACCGGGACAGGGACTAATGAAAAACTGTTTTTT. Translating it yields CASSSETGTGTNEKLFF. V is TRBV6-5 and J is TRBJ1-4, with 9 positions matching TRBD1. With 4 bases clipped from V and 2 bases from J, the junction kept 8 bases outside the gene matches. Germline CDR1 reads MNHEY; CDR2 reads SVGAGI. This CDR3 comprises 17 residues.

This clonotype was found many times. The chain joins TRBV4-3 to TRBJ2-7, with a possible D match to TRBD2 (5 bases). Trimming removed 1 base at V and 0 bases at J, with 7 bases between. The CDR3 loop spans 14 amino acids. Germline-derived CDR1 and CDR2 are LGHNA and YSLEER. The CDR3 sequence: CASSQGGSSYEQYF. Here the CDR3 DNA reads TGCGCCAGCAGCCAAGGAGGGAGCTCCTACGAGCAGTACTTC.

This clonotype was seen more than once but under ten times. This chain uses TRBV7-3 with TRBJ2-1; D is perhaps TRBD1 (5 bases). Germline V gene sequence: CDR1 SGHTA, CDR2 FQGTGA. The ends were cut back, 0 bases at V and 8 bases at J, with 11 bases in the middle. This CDR3 region has 14 residues. The CDR3 nucleotides read TGTGCCAGCAGCTTAACCTGGCAGGGCGATGAGCAGTTCTTC. It encodes CASSLTWQGDEQFF.

This sequence joins TRBV27 and TRBJ2-1; 10 nucleotides line up with TRBD1. Looked up from germline, CDR1 is MNHEY and CDR2 is SMNVEV (reference sequence). The CDR3 is made up of 13 amino acids. V lost 6 bases, J lost 8 bases, and 4 bases stayed unmatched. The CDR3 here is CASRQTGGHEQFF. The CDR3 DNA follows: TGTGCCAGCAGACAGACAGGGGGCCATGAGCAGTTCTTC.

This chain joins TRBV6-5 and TRBJ2-5; 7 positions agree with TRBD1. The germline CDR1 and CDR2 sequences are MNHEY and SVGAGI. The CDR3 has 14 amino acids. Losses at the gene ends were 3 bases for V and 1 base for J; bases not matched to a gene: 2. The DNA of the CDR3 is TGTGCCAGCAGTTATGAGGGGGCCCAAGAGACCCAGTACTTC. Translated: CASSYEGAQETQYF.

The chain links TRBV5-1 to TRBJ2-2; TRBD1 is a possible D gene (6 bases). Germline CDR1 is SGHRS and CDR2 is YFSETQ. The germline V and J ends were trimmed by 4 bases and 7 bases, with 17 bases remaining between them. The CDR3 sequence is 15 residues long. The CDR3 nucleotides are TGCGCCAGCAGCCCCACTACAGGGTTGTTCGGGGAGCTGTTTTTT. Its translation is CASSPTTGLFGELFF.

The chain links TRBV6-1 to TRBJ2-5; 14 bases map to TRBD2. The CDR3 is 19 amino acids. Germline CDR1 and CDR2: MNHNS and SASEGT. V dropped 6 bases and J dropped 4; count of bases not matched to a gene: 16. CDR3 sequence: CASSPGTSGGPAGGETQYF. The CDR3, as DNA: TGTGCCAGCAGCCCCGGGACTAGCGGGGGACCCGCGGGTGGAGAGACCCAGTACTTC.

The gene calls are TRBV12-3 or TRBV12-4 and TRBJ2-5; 9 nucleotides agree with TRBD1. The CDR3 is 15 amino acids. Germline trimming cut 2 bases from V and 5 bases from J; bases unmatched to any gene: 6. The CDR3 DNA is TGTGCCAGCAGTTTACCGGACAGGGGAGGGGAGACCCAGTACTTC. This translates into CASSLPDRGGETQYF.

This clonotype occurred many times. The J gene is TRBJ2-1, the V gene TRBV4-2; 7 bases agree with TRBD2. The ends lost 0 bases at V and 5 bases at J; junction bases unmatched: 10. The V gene's germline CDR1 is LGHNA and CDR2 YNFKEQ. The CDR3 has 17 amino acids. The CDR3 spells CASSQEARLARNNEQFF. DNA of the CDR3: TGTGCCAGCAGCCAAGAAGCGCGACTAGCCAGGAACAATGAGCAGTTCTTC.

This clonotype was detected ten times or more. This chain connects TRBV7-8 to TRBJ2-3; the D gene is possibly TRBD2 (8 bases). Between the trimmed V and J ends, which lost 5 bases and 4 bases, there was a span of 16 bases. Germline V gene sequence: CDR1 SGHVS, CDR2 FQNEAQ. The CDR3 is 15 amino acids. The CDR3 sequence is CASSPGGGAADTQYF. CDR3 bases: TGTGCCAGCAGCCCGGGAGGGGGCGCAGCAGATACGCAGTATTTT.

The chain employs TRBV6-5 and TRBJ2-1, with a possible D match to TRBD2 (6 bases). The CDR3 is 15 amino acids. Germline V gene lookup returns CDR1 MNHEY and CDR2 SVGAGI. V was pared by 0 bases and J by 8 bases, with 14 bases between. CDR3 protein: CASSYSIGGGDEQFF. As DNA, the CDR3 is TGTGCCAGCAGTTACTCGATTGGCGGAGGGGATGAGCAGTTCTTC.

The chain combines TRBV29-1 with TRBJ2-5, with D perhaps matching TRBD1 or TRBD2 (5 bases each). V lost 1 base to trimming and J lost 5 bases, with 23 bases between them. CDR1 and CDR2 (germline): SQVTM, ANQGSEA. CDR3 length equals 17 residues. The CDR3 is CSVEVGVRGVFAETQYF. The CDR3 DNA reads as TGCAGCGTTGAAGTGGGGGTTAGGGGAGTATTTGCGGAGACCCAGTACTTC.

The J gene is TRBJ2-7, the V gene TRBV11-2; the D gene is possibly TRBD1 (6 bases). V dropped 3 bases and J dropped 4 bases, with 13 bases sitting between them. CDR1 and CDR2 from the germline V gene are SGHAT and FQNNGV. This CDR3 region has 14 residues. The CDR3 DNA follows: TGTGCCAGCAGCTTGGGGGCAGGTCTTTACGAGCAGTACTTC. Its protein is CASSLGAGLYEQYF.